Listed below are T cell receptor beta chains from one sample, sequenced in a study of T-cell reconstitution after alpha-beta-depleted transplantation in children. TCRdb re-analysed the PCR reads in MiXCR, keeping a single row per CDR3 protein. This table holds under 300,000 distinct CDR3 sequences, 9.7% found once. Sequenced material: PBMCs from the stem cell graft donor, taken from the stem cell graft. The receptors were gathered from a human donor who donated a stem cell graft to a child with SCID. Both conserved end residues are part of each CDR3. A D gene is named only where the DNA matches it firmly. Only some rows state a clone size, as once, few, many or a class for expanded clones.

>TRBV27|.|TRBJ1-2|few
TGTGCCAGCAGTTTATCGTCGGGGGGGGGCGGCTACACCTTC
CASSLSSGGGGYTF
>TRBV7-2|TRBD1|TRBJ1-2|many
TGTGCCAGCAGCTCCATCGGACAGGGCTATGGCTACACCTTC
CASSSIGQGYGYTF
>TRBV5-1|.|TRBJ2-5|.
TGCGCCAGCAGCTTCCCAGGGGAAGAGACCCAGTACTTC
CASSFPGEETQYF
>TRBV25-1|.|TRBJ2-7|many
TGTGCCAGCAGTGCCCTGGACAGATCCTACGAGCAGTACTTC
CASSALDRSYEQYF
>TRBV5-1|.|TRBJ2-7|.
TGCGCCAGCAGCTTGGAAATTAGCGGAAGCTACGAGCAGTACTTC
CASSLEISGSYEQYF
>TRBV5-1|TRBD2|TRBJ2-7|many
TGCGCCAGCAGCTTCGGGGGGAACTACGAGCAGTACTTC
CASSFGGNYEQYF
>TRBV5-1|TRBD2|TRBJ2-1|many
TGCGCCAGCAGCGATTCTAGCGGGGGGGGAAATGAGCAGTTCTTC
CASSDSSGGGNEQFF
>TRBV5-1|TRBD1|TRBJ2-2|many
TGCGCCAGCAGCCGAGACAGGGGAATCGCCGGGGAGCTGTTTTTT
CASSRDRGIAGELFF
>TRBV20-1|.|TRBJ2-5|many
TGCAGTGCACCTACAGGGAACCAAGAGACCCAGTACTTC
CSAPTGNQETQYF
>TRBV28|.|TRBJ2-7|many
TGTGCCAGCAGTGGCACAGGAGGTTTGGGTTCCGAGCAGTACTTC
CASSGTGGLGSEQYF
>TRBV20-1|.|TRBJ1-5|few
TGCAGTGCTAGAGATCAGCCCCAGCATTTT
CSARDQPQHF
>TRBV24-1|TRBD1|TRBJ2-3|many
TGTGCCACCAGTGATGACAGGGAGAACACAGATACGCAGTATTTT
CATSDDRENTDTQYF
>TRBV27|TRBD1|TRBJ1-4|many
TGTGCCAGCAGTCCGATCGGGACAGTCAATGAAAAACTGTTTTTT
CASSPIGTVNEKLFF
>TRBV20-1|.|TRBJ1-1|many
TGCAGTGCTAGAGTGGCCAGGGCGAAGTCTGAAGCTTTCTTT
CSARVARAKSEAFF
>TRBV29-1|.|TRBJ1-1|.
TGCGGCGTTGAGGTGGGGGGGCGAGGAGGTTTCAACACTGAAGCTTTCTTT
CGVEVGGRGGFNTEAFF
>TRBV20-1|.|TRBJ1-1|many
TGCAGTGCTCAGGACTGGTGGACTGAAGCTTTCTTT
CSAQDWWTEAFF
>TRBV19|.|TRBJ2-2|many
TGTGCCAGTAGCCCGGGGATAGGGACCGGGGAGCTGTTTTTT
CASSPGIGTGELFF
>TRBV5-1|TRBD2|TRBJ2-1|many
TGCGCCAGCAGCTTGACTAGCGGGGGGGCAGATAGGTATGAGCAGTTCTTC
CASSLTSGGADRYEQFF
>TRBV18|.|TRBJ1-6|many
TGTGCCAGCTCACCTTCCACAGGGAGTAATTCACCCCTCCACTTT
CASSPSTGSNSPLHF
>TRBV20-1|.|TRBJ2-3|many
TGCAGTGCCCACGATGGGTGGGGACCCTTCACAGATACGCAGTATTTT
CSAHDGWGPFTDTQYF
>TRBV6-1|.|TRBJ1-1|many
TGTGCCAGCAGTCCCGTCAACAGGGCAAATATGAACACTGAAGCTTTCTTT
CASSPVNRANMNTEAFF
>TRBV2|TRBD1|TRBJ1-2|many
TGTGCCAGCAGTGACAGGGGGTATGGCTACACCTTC
CASSDRGYGYTF
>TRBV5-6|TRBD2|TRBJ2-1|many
TGTGCCAGCAGCCAAGGACTAGCGGATAATGAGCAGTTCTTC
CASSQGLADNEQFF
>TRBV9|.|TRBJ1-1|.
TGTGCCAGCAGCGTATTGACAGGGAACACTGAAGCTTTCTTT
CASSVLTGNTEAFF
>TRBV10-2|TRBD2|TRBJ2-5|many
TGCGCCAGCAGTGACGAGACTAGCGGGGTAAGGGAGCAAGAGACCCAGTACTTC
CASSDETSGVREQETQYF
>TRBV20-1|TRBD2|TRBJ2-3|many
TGCAGTGCCCCATCGGAGCGGGGGGGAGCAGATACGCAGTATTTT
CSAPSERGGADTQYF
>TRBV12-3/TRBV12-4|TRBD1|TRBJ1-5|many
TGTGCCAGCAGTCCAGGGGGACAGCTCAATCAGCCCCAGCATTTT
CASSPGGQLNQPQHF
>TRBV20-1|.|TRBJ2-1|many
TGCAGTGCCCGCGGGCAGGAGCAGTTCTTC
CSARGQEQFF
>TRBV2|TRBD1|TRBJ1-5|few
TGTGCCAGCCAGCTTGGGACAGGGAATCAGCCCCAGCATTTT
CASQLGTGNQPQHF
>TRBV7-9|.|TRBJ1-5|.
TGTGCCAGCAGCTTAGCGGCCGATCATCCCCAGCATTTT
CASSLAADHPQHF
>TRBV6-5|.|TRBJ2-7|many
TGTGCCAGCAGTTACGCCGGGACGGCCTACGAGCAGTACTTC
CASSYAGTAYEQYF
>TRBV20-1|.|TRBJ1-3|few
TGCAGTGCTAGAGACTCGATTATTTCGACAGGCCAAGACTCTGGAAACACCATATATTTT
CSARDSIISTGQDSGNTIYF
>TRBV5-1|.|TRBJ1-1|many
TGCGCCAGCAGCTTGGAAACCGGGCGCCGAGAAGCTTTCTTT
CASSLETGRREAFF
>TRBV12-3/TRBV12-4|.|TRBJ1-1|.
TGTGCCAGCAGTTTAGCGGCAGACACTGAAGCTTTCTTT
CASSLAADTEAFF